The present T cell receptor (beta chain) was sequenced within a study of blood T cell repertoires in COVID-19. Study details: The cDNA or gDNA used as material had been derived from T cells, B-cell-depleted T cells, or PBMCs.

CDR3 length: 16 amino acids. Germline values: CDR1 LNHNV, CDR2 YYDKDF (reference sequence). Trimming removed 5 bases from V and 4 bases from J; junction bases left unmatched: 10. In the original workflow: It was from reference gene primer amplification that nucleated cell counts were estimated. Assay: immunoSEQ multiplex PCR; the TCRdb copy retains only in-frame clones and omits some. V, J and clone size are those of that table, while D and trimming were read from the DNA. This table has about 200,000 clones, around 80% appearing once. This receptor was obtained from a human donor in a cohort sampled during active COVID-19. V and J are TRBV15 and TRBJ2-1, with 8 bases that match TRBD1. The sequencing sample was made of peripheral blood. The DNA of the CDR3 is TGTGCCACCAGCCGGACAGGGTCCGGGGAGTACAATGAGCAGTTCTTC. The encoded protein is CATSRTGSGEYNEQFF.